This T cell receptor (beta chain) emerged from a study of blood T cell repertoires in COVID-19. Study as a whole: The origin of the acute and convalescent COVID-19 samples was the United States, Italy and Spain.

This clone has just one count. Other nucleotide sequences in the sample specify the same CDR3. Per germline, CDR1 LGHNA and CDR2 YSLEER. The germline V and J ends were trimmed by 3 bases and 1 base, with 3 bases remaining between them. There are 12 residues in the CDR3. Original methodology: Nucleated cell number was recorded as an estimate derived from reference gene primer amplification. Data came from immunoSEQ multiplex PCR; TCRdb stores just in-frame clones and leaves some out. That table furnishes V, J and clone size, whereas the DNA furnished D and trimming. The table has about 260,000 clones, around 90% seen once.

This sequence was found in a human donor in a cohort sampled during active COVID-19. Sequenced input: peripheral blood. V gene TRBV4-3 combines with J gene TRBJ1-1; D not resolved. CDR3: CASSHRNTEAFF. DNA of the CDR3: TGCGCCAGCAGCCACCGGAACACTGAAGCTTTCTTT.